This TCR beta chain was identified in a study of vaccination effects on CD4 cells after COVID-19. In the study overall: Two convalescent donors provided samples 16 days and one week before vaccination.

With the ViraFEST assay, the study expanded antigen-specific CD4+ T cells using viral peptide pools, then sequenced them. Having been cultured for 10 days, the cells underwent CD4+ T cell isolation. The person had a PCR-confirmed SARS-CoV-2 infection during March to December 2020. Produced via immunoSEQ multiplex PCR; TCRdb's table is partial and in-frame only. This table holds approximately 19,000 clones, roughly 69% found once. Notes on the study in general: Clones arising from infection and from vaccination showed marked clonal contraction late after vaccination. Sampling in the study covered few convalescent patients and included no early post-infection timepoints.

Turning to this clone: No antigen is known for it.

The material sequenced was CD4+ T cells from PBMCs cultured with a peptide pool, taken before COVID-19 vaccination. This receptor was taken from a human donor who had a prior SARS-CoV-2 infection.

The CDR3 sequence is CASSQRQGSADTQYF. Here the CDR3 DNA reads TGTGCCAGTAGCCAACGACAGGGGAGTGCAGATACGCAGTATTTT. The chain links TRBV19 to TRBJ2-3; 8 bases align to TRBD1. The CDR3 covers 15 residues. Germline values: CDR1 LNHDA, CDR2 SQIVND (reference sequence). J gave up 4 bases and V 6 bases, and 9 bases lay outside the gene matches.